A few counts support the clone carrying this TCR beta chain. Its specificity is not known. These data are taken from a study of T cells after yellow fever vaccination. Study observations and caveats: Reappearance after the booster was seen for most primary-vaccination clones, at about 95% CD4 and roughly 90% CD8. Overlap between CD4 and CD8 compartments was detected for a small share of clonotypes.

CDR1 and CDR2 from the germline V gene are KGHSH and LQKENI. The CDR3 has 15 amino acids. V lost 3 bases and J 11 bases, leaving 20 bases between the germline ends. Synthesis of TCR cDNA relied on 5'RACE template switching, which attached a universal primer site and UMIs. Each CDR3 protein gets one entry after TCRdb re-called the 5' RACE reads with MiXCR. The table includes about 240,000 distinct CDR3 sequences, around 7% detected once. This chain uses TRBV18 with TRBJ2-1; perhaps TRBD2 as D (6 bases). The source is a man under 40 who received the YFV17D yellow fever vaccine. The sample was CD4+ T cells sorted from PBMCs, taken 15 days after the yellow fever booster vaccination. The CDR3 reads CASSPPLERAHQQFF. The CDR3 coding sequence is TGTGCCAGCTCACCCCCCCTCGAGCGGGCCCACCAGCAGTTCTTC. Using reference TRBV18 and TRBJ2-1 for the parts outside the CDR3, the full variable domain is NAGVMQNPRHLVRRRGQEARLRCSPMKGHSHVYWYRQLPEEGLKFMVYLQKENIIDESGMPKERFSAEFPKEGPSILRIQQVVRGDSAAYFCASSPPLERAHQQFFGPGTRLTVL.